This T cell receptor beta chain was observed in a study of T cell responses to AZD1222 COVID-19 vaccine (dated by TCRdb to the early 2020s). For the wider study: AZD1222 recipients whose second dose came at about 4 weeks and those whose second dose came at about 12 weeks were combined into one group, since spike-specific TCR depth and breadth did not differ between the two schedules. A total of 230 to 250 trial participants underwent TCR sequencing, of whom roughly 210 had received two doses of AZD1222 and around 25 had received two doses of the MenACWY control vaccine. Trial participants were enrolled into age subgroups of 18-55, 56-69 and 70-plus years, which contained approximately 150, 30 and 60 TCR-sequenced participants, respectively.

Details on this clone: What this receptor recognizes is not known. The record has no base qualities; no much larger clone is one base away.

Points the paper makes about the study in general: Participants were mostly white British, with more females than males. The authors suggested clonal diversity may have been underestimated. Only 5 to 7 AZD1222 recipients were SARS-CoV-2 seropositive at baseline, limiting conclusions about previously exposed vaccinees. The vaccine-associated CD4 TCRs covered the entire spike protein, and the dominant responses fell in regions 160-218 and 743-854. Because no samples from the day 14 peak response were available, repertoires could be characterized only after the peak T cell response. In the small 56-69-year group, the increase in depth fell short of significance, most likely because of low power. Reportedly, close to half of the unique spike-specific TCRs recognized epitopes lying outside the regions that are mutated in the B.1.351 and B.1.1.7 variants. After two AZD1222 doses, both the breadth and the depth of spike-specific TCRs were significantly higher than at day 0 and than in MenACWY recipients.

CDR1 and CDR2 are drawn from the germline V gene: MDHEN, SYDVKM. Taken from cysteine to phenylalanine, the CDR3 has 15 residues. The DNA shown is the 45-base CDR3, in frame from base 1. The germline V end is reduced by 3 bases and the J end by 7 bases; junction bases left unmatched: 8. The sample's time point label, decoded: baseline before first vaccination. Vaccinee samples were obtained from the UK trials COV001 and COV002, which included a single-blind randomized controlled phase 2/3 trial of AZD1222 (ChAdOx1 nCoV-19) in healthy adults. For TCRbeta chain sequencing, PBMC samples were collected from trial participants at day 0 and at day 28 after the second dose. The CDR3 regions of human TCRbeta chains were analyzed by immunosequencing. The authors' analysis ran thus. TCRs in the repertoires were matched against a reference library of SARS-CoV-2-specific TCRs that had been generated with the MIRA antigen-specificity platform. Breadth was defined as the fraction of unique TCRs that were SARS-CoV-2-associated, and depth was defined as the fraction of total T cells that were SARS-CoV-2-associated. Using the MIRA data, each spike-specific TCR was assigned both to the spike region to which the TCR was reactive and to a CD4 or CD8 class. Log10-transformed breadth and depth values were compared by one-way ANOVA with Sidak's multiple comparisons tests. Not all clones reach the TCRdb copy of this immuneACCESS table, which keeps in-frame sequences only. Checked studies attribute under half of the gap to unresolved V genes and leave the rest unexplained. The V and J calls and clone size were taken over from that table, and D and trimming were inferred from the DNA. The table for this sample lists about 120,000 clones; more than 85% of them were counted only once. 2% to 2.5% of the sample lies in the top ten.

Sequences were derived from peripheral blood, sampled on day 0 of AZD1222 vaccination. This chain joins TRBV28 to TRBJ2-1, and TRBD2 aligns with 8 junction nucleotides. The source of this sequence is an adult in good health. The nucleotide sequence reads as follows: TGTGCCAGCAGTTTCGGAGCGGGAGTGGGAAATGAGCAGTTCTTC. Its coded protein is CASSFGAGVGNEQFF.